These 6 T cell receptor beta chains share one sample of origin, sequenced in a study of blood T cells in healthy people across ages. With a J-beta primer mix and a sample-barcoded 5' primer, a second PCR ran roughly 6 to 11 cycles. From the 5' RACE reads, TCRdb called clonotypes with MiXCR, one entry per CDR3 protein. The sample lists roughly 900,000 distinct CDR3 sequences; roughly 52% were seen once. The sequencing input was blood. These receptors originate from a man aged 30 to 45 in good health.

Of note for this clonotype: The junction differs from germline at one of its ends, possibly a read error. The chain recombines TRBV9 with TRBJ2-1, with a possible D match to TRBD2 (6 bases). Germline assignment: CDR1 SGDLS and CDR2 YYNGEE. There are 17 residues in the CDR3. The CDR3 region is CANSVIDTAGIYNEQFF. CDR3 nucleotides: TGTGCCAACAGCGTAATAGATACGGCGGGGATCTACAATGAGCAGTTCTTC. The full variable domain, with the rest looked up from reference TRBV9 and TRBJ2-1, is DSGVTQTPKHLITATGQRVTLRCSPRSGDLSVYWYQQSLDQGLQFLIQYYNGEERAKGNILERFSAQQFPDLHSELNLSSLELGDSALYFCANSVIDTAGIYNEQFFGPGTRLTVL.

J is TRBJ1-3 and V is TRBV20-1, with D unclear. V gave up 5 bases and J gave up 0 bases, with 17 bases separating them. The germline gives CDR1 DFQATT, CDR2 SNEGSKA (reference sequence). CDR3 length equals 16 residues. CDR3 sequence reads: CSAEHGLIYSGNTIYF. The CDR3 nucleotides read TGCAGTGCTGAACACGGACTGATTTACTCTGGAAACACCATATATTTT.

CDR3 bases: TGTGCCAGCAGTTTCTTAAGCCCGGGACAAAAGAACACTGAAGCTTTCTTT. Its protein is CASSFLSPGQKNTEAFF. The chain has TRBV12-3 or TRBV12-4 and TRBJ1-1; tentatively, D is TRBD1 (6 bases). V lost 3 bases, J lost 1 base, and 18 bases lay in between. The CDR3 is 17 amino acids.

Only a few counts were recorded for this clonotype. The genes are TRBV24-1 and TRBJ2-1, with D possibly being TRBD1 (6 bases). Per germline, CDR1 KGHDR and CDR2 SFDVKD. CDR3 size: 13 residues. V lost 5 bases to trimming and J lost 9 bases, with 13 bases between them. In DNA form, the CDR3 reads TGTGCCACCAGTGGATCAGGGGCGCGTGAGCAGTTCTTC. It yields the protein CATSGSGAREQFF.

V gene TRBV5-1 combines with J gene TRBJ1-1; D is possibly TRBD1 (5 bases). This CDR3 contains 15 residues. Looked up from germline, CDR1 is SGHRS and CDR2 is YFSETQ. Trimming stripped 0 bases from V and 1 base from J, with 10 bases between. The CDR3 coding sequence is TGCGCCAGCAGCTTGGTTGGACACCCGAACACTGAAGCTTTCTTT. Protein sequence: CASSLVGHPNTEAFF.

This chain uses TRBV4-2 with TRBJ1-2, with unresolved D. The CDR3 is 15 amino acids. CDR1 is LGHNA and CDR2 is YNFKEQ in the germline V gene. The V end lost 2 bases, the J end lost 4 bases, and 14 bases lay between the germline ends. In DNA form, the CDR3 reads TGTGCCAGCAGCCAACAACACCAGCTGGGCTATGGCTACACCTTC. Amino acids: CASSQQHQLGYGYTF.